The 25 T cell receptor beta chains given below trace back to one sample, sequenced in a study of T cell changes during pregnancy in multiple sclerosis (dated by TCRdb to between 2019 and 2020). The library was built by means of the immunoSEQ multiplex PCR assay. In its TCRdb copy, this immuneACCESS table keeps in-frame sequences only and misses some clones. Where compared with another copy, unresolved V genes explain less than half of these, and the others have no known cause. For this sample the table gives 60,000 to 65,000 clones, of which about nine tenths were detected only once. In total, the top ten clones hold 1.4% of the sample. Sequencing used peripheral blood, obtained in the second trimester of pregnancy. The source is a female donor with multiple sclerosis, enrolled in a pregnancy study.

The chain couples TRBV7-3 to TRBJ2-3, with 8 nucleotides matching TRBD2. This CDR3 is built from 16 residues. The V and J ends lost 1 base and 1 base, in that order; junction bases with no gene match: 4. CDR1 and CDR2 from the germline V gene are SGHTA and FQGTGA. The DNA of the CDR3 is TGTGCCAGCAGCTTAAATCTCGGGAGGGGCACAGATACGCAGTATTTT. It yields the protein CASSLNLGRGTDTQYF.

The chain links TRBV27 to TRBJ2-7; D is unresolved. Deletions cut 1 base from V and 6 bases from J, with 4 bases between. This CDR3 is built from 11 residues. Germline V CDR1 and CDR2: MNHEY, SMNVEV (reference sequence). CDR3 region: CASSLYGEQYF. In nucleotides, the CDR3 is TGTGCCAGCAGTTTATACGGCGAGCAGTACTTC.

A few counts support this clone. This chain uses TRBV5-4 with TRBJ2-1; maybe TRBD2 (5 bases). CDR3 size: 15 residues. Germline V lookup: CDR1 SGHNT, CDR2 YYREEE (reference sequence). Trimming removed 3 bases at V and 5 bases at J, with 15 bases between. The CDR3 nucleotides read TGTGCCAGCAGCTCCCAGACTAAACCAAACAATGAGCAGTTCTTC. Its translation is CASSSQTKPNNEQFF.

In regard to this clone: The identical CDR3 is also encoded by other nucleotide sequences in the sample. The chain links TRBV7-6 to TRBJ2-6; 10 positions match TRBD2. The CDR3 extends over 22 amino acids. Per germline, CDR1 SGHVS and CDR2 FNYEAQ. The J segment lost 2 bases and the V segment lost 2 bases, leaving 18 bases of the junction unmatched. As DNA, the CDR3 is TGTGCCAGCAGCTTAAACCCCACTAGCGGGAAGTCGAACTGGACTGGGGCCAACGTCCTGACTTTC. This codes for CASSLNPTSGKSNWTGANVLTF.

This sequence joins TRBV4-1 and TRBJ2-2, with TRBD2 as a possible D gene (5 bases). Trimming removed 7 bases from V and 4 bases from J, with 7 bases in between. The CDR3 is 12 amino acids. From germline, CDR1 is MGHRA and CDR2 YSYEKL. In DNA, the CDR3 is TGCGCCAGCACGGGGAGCACCGGGGAGCTGTTTTTT. Translated, it gives CASTGSTGELFF.

Only one count was recorded for this clone. The rearrangement links TRBV6-5 to TRBJ1-1; D may be TRBD1 (5 bases). The CDR3 is 14 amino acids. Germline-derived CDR1 and CDR2 are MNHEY and SVGAGI. The ends were cut back, 6 bases at V and 5 bases at J, with 16 bases in the middle. The CDR3 region has the DNA TGTGCCAGCAGCCTACGGGACGGGGGAACTGAAGCTTTCTTT. The encoded protein is CASSLRDGGTEAFF.

The chain combines TRBV7-9 with TRBJ2-7, with D perhaps matching TRBD1 (7 bases). Germline V gene sequence: CDR1 SEHNR, CDR2 FQNEAQ (reference sequence). V was pared by 5 bases and J by 2 bases, with 19 bases between. This CDR3 is built from 16 residues. CDR3 sequence: CASSPPGGQTTYEQYF. CDR3 DNA: TGTGCCAGCAGCCCTCCCGGGGGACAGACTACCTACGAGCAGTACTTC.

The genes are TRBV10-3 and TRBJ2-1; 15 bases match TRBD2. The CDR3 spans 17 residues. Trimming removed 7 bases from V and 9 bases from J; junction bases left unmatched: 13. CDR1 ENHRY and CDR2 SYGVKD come from the germline V gene. CDR3 nucleotide sequence: TGTGCCATCACTGGACTAGCGGGAGGGCCTGGAATCGGTGAGCAGTTCTTC. This gives the protein CAITGLAGGPGIGEQFF.

The chain recombines TRBV6-1 with TRBJ1-4, with D hard to call. The V end was cut by 10 bases, the J end by 8 bases, with 14 bases between. Germline CDR1 MNHNS, CDR2 SASEGT. CDR3 length equals 12 residues. CDR3 sequence (DNA): TGTGCCACCCTCTCGCCCAGGGAAAAACTGTTTTTT. Translating gives CATLSPREKLFF.

As DNA, the CDR3 is TGCAGCGCCAGAGCAGGGAACGAGCAGTTCTTC. It is translated as CSARAGNEQFF. The rearrangement uses TRBV29-1 and TRBJ2-1, with TRBD1 as a possible D gene (5 bases). Germline V gene lookup returns CDR1 SQVTM and CDR2 ANQGSEA. The CDR3 is made up of 11 amino acids. V shed 7 bases and J shed 10 bases, with 14 bases lying between them.

This sequence joins TRBV18 and TRBJ1-4; 7 bases match TRBD1. CDR1 and CDR2 (germline): KGHSH, LQKENI. The CDR3 is 24 amino acids. J gave up 0 bases and V 3 bases, and 28 bases lay outside the gene matches. CDR3 nucleotide sequence: TGTGCCAGCTCACCGGGGACTTGGGACAGTCCAGATCCTACGCTGGCGACAACTAATGAAAAACTGTTTTTT. Its translation is CASSPGTWDSPDPTLATTNEKLFF.

V is TRBV6-1 and J is TRBJ1-2; a possible D gene is TRBD1 (6 bases). This CDR3 region has 17 residues. The V end lost 1 base, the J end lost 3 bases, and 18 bases lay between the germline ends. Germline V gene sequence: CDR1 MNHNS, CDR2 SASEGT. The CDR3 protein is CASSEVGTGSFYYGYTF. CDR3 DNA sequence: TGTGCCAGCAGTGAAGTGGGAACAGGGTCGTTCTACTATGGCTACACCTTC.

The V gene is TRBV10-3, the J gene TRBJ2-7, with TRBD1 as a possible D gene (7 bases). With 5 bases removed from V and 2 bases from J, the gap between germline ends came to 19 bases. This CDR3 has 16 amino acids. Germline assignment: CDR1 ENHRY and CDR2 SYGVKD. This chain's CDR3 is CAISYKGGGVPYEQYF. The DNA for the CDR3 is TGTGCCATCAGTTACAAAGGGGGCGGGGTACCCTACGAGCAGTACTTC.

CDR3 sequence: CASRRQGADRELFF. CDR3 nucleotide sequence: TGTGCCAGTAGAAGACAGGGGGCGGATCGGGAGCTGTTTTTT. This chain uses TRBV19 with TRBJ2-2; 10 bases align to TRBD1. The length of the CDR3 is 14 residues. The germline V gene encodes CDR1 LNHDA and CDR2 SQIVND (reference sequence). V was clipped by 6 bases and J by 9 bases; unmatched bases: 7. Using reference TRBV19 and TRBJ2-2 for the parts outside the CDR3, the full variable domain is DGGITQSPKYLFRKEGQNVTLSCEQNLNHDAMYWYRQDPGQGLRLIYYSQIVNDFQKGDIAEGYSVSREKKESFPLTVTSAQKNPTAFYLCASRRQGADRELFFGEGSRLTVL.

The chain employs TRBV19 and TRBJ2-1, with D maybe TRBD2 (6 bases). Trimming left V 2 bases short and J 3 bases short, with 11 bases between. Germline values: CDR1 LNHDA, CDR2 SQIVND (reference sequence). CDR3 size: 15 residues. The CDR3 coding sequence is TGTGCCAGTAGTATATCCGGGAGTGGCTACAATGAGCAGTTCTTC. Its translation is CASSISGSGYNEQFF.

The gene calls are TRBV2 and TRBJ2-1; 12 nucleotides agree with TRBD1. Germline CDR1 SNHLY, CDR2 FYNNEI. Trimming at V came to 5 bases and at J to 5 bases, leaving 4 bases not matched to a gene. The CDR3 consists of 15 residues. The CDR3 DNA reads as TGTGCCAGCAGTCCGGGACAGGGGGCAAACAATGAGCAGTTCTTC. Translating it yields CASSPGQGANNEQFF.

The chain couples TRBV7-7 to TRBJ2-7, with D perhaps TRBD2 (6 bases). Germline loops: CDR1 SSHAT, CDR2 FNYEAQ (reference sequence). The CDR3 runs 13 residues. CDR3 DNA sequence: TGTGCTAGTTCCCCCGGAGGAGGGAGCGAGCAGTACTTC. This gives the protein CASSPGGGSEQYF.

This chain connects TRBV2 to TRBJ2-7, with TRBD2 matching over 11 bases. The trim removed 4 bases at V and 0 bases at J, leaving 20 bases unmatched. This CDR3 has 21 amino acids. Germline V gives CDR1 SNHLY, CDR2 FYNNEI. CDR3 coding DNA: TGTGCCAGCAGTGCCCCCCCAGGGACTAGCGGACTCTACTATGACTCCTACGAGCAGTACTTC. Its protein is CASSAPPGTSGLYYDSYEQYF.

J is TRBJ2-2 and V is TRBV27; D is unresolved. The CDR3 length is 14 residues. Germline V CDR1 and CDR2: MNHEY, SMNVEV (reference sequence). Trimming left V 4 bases short and J 2 bases short, with 8 bases between. This CDR3 reads CASSYGTNTGELFF. The CDR3 DNA follows: TGTGCCAGCAGTTATGGCACAAACACCGGGGAGCTGTTTTTT.

This chain connects TRBV6-5 to TRBJ1-5; 12 bases are shared with TRBD1. This CDR3 comprises 16 residues. Unmatched junction bases numbered 4, after V lost 2 bases and J lost 5 bases. Germline V gives CDR1 MNHEY, CDR2 SVGAGI. The chain's CDR3 is CASSYHGTGGDQPQHF. Written as DNA, the CDR3 is TGTGCCAGCAGTTACCACGGGACAGGGGGCGATCAGCCCCAGCATTTT.

The V call is TRBV7-2, the J call TRBJ2-7; 13 nucleotides align to TRBD2. Germline trimming cut 4 bases from V and 8 bases from J; bases unmatched to any gene: 2. The germline V gene encodes CDR1 SGHTA and CDR2 FQGNSA. CDR3 length equals 13 residues. Here the CDR3 reads CASSWTSGGKQYF. The CDR3 bases are TGTGCCAGCAGCTGGACTAGCGGGGGTAAGCAGTACTTC.

This chain connects TRBV18 to TRBJ2-7; the D is unclear. Germline V gene sequence: CDR1 KGHSH, CDR2 LQKENI. This CDR3 is 12 amino acids long. With 5 bases removed from V and 2 bases from J, the gap between germline ends came to 7 bases. The CDR3: CASSAAAYEQYF. CDR3 in DNA: TGTGCCAGCTCAGCGGCAGCCTACGAGCAGTACTTC.

This clone was counted a few times. The chain has TRBV5-1 and TRBJ1-1; D unclear. This CDR3 comprises 12 residues. Germline lookup yields CDR1 SGHRS and CDR2 YFSETQ. V was trimmed by 1 base and J by 4 bases, leaving 5 bases between them. The CDR3 here is CASSLSFTEAFF. The CDR3 DNA is TGCGCCAGCAGCTTGTCCTTCACTGAAGCTTTCTTT.

A single count supports this clone. The V gene is TRBV28, the J gene TRBJ1-5, with D perhaps matching TRBD1 (6 bases). Germline V CDR1 and CDR2: MDHEN, SYDVKM. With 1 base removed from V and 0 bases from J, the gap between germline ends came to 7 bases. The CDR3 length is 15 residues. The CDR3 DNA reads TGTGCCAGCAGTTTATACAGGGATAGCAATCAGCCCCAGCATTTT. This encodes CASSLYRDSNQPQHF.

J is TRBJ1-1 and V is TRBV13; D is unresolved. Trimming took off 0 bases at V and 1 base at J, with 12 bases between the two ends. CDR3 length: 16 residues. Germline V gene lookup returns CDR1 PRHDT and CDR2 FYEKMQ (reference sequence). Here the CDR3 reads CASSLGPQLPNTEAFF. CDR3 sequence (DNA): TGTGCCAGCAGCTTAGGACCACAGCTACCGAACACTGAAGCTTTCTTT. The full variable domain, completed using reference TRBV13 and TRBJ1-1, is AAGVIQSPRHLIKEKRETATLKCYPIPRHDTVYWYQQGPGQDPQFLISFYEKMQSDKGSIPDRFSAQQFSDYHSELNMSSLELGDSALYFCASSLGPQLPNTEAFFGQGTRLTVV.